The T cell receptor beta chain described here comes from a study of T cells after yellow fever vaccination. Production of TCR cDNA was by 5'RACE template switching, which also added a universal primer site and UMIs. TCRdb analysed the 5' RACE reads with MiXCR anew, one entry per CDR3 protein. This sample yields just under 600,000 distinct CDR3 sequences, of which approximately 13% are seen a single time; roughly an eighth belongs to the top ten. Between the trimmed V and J ends, which lost 5 bases and 0 bases, there was a span of 14 bases. The germline V gene has CDR1 SGHTA and CDR2 FQGNSA. The CDR3 spans 15 residues.

This chain uses TRBV7-2 with TRBJ2-7; a possible D gene is TRBD2 (6 bases). The TCR originated in a man aged 25 to 45 who received the YFV17D yellow fever vaccine. This specimen was PBMCs, taken on the day of the yellow fever booster vaccination. CDR3 residues: CASSESGLFSYEQYF. In DNA form, the CDR3 reads TGTGCCAGCAGCGAATCGGGACTGTTCTCCTACGAGCAGTACTTC.